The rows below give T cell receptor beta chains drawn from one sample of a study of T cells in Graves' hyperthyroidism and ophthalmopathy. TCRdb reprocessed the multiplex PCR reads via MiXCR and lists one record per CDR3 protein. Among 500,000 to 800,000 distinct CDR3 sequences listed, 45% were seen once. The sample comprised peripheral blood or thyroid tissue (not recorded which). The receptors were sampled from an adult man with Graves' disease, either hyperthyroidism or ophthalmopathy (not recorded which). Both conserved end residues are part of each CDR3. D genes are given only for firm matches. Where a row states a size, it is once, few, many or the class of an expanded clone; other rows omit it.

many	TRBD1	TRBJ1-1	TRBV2	CASSSTGGYGNTEAFF	TGTGCCAGCAGTTCGACAGGGGGCTATGGGAACACTGAAGCTTTCTTT
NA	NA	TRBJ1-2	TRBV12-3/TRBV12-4	CASGTGHGIANYGYTF	TGTGCCAGCGGAACGGGTCATGGAATTGCTAACTATGGCTACACCTTC
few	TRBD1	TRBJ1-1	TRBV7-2	CASSYSDRGQTEAFF	TGTGCCAGCAGTTACTCCGACAGGGGGCAAACTGAAGCTTTCTTT
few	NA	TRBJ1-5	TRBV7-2	CASMAPGGMGQPQHF	TGTGCCAGCATGGCCCCGGGGGGGATGGGGCAGCCCCAGCATTTT
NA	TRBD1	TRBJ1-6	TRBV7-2	CASSLTGTGFNSPLHF	TGTGCCAGCAGCTTAACCGGGACAGGGTTCAATTCACCCCTCCACTTT
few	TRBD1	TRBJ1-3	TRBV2	CASRRATGGEVMAIYF	TGTGCCAGCAGGCGAGCGACAGGGGGCGAGGTTATGGCCATATATTTT
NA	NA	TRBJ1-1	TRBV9	CASSPTDLNTEAFF	TGTGCCAGCAGCCCGACAGACCTGAACACTGAAGCTTTCTTT
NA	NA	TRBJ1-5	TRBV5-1	CASSLERQQRQHF	TGCGCCAGCAGCTTGGAACGGCAGCAGCGCCAGCATTTT
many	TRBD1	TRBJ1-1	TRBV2	CASSTGGWTEAFF	TGTGCCAGCAGCACAGGGGGCTGGACTGAAGCTTTCTTT
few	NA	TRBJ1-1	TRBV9	CASSVPDGMNTEAFF	TGTGCCAGCAGCGTCCCAGACGGAATGAACACTGAAGCTTTCTTT
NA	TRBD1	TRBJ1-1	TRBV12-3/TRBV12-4	CASSWTGVTEAFF	TGTGCCAGCAGTTGGACAGGGGTAACTGAAGCTTTCTTT
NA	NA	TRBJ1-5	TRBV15	CATSSAGSGPNQPQHF	TGTGCCACCAGCAGTGCTGGGTCCGGGCCCAATCAGCCCCAGCATTTT
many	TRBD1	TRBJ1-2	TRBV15	CATSRAPGQGAYGYTF	TGTGCCACCAGCAGAGCCCCGGGACAGGGTGCCTATGGCTACACCTTC
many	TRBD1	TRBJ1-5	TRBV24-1	CATSDHGTGNQPQHF	TGTGCCACCAGTGACCACGGGACAGGGAATCAGCCCCAGCATTTT
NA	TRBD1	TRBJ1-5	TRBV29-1	CSVTTGLNQPQHF	TGCAGCGTAACGACAGGGCTCAATCAGCCCCAGCATTTT
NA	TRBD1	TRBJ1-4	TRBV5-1	CASSDRQGGNEKLFF	TGCGCCAGCAGCGACAGACAGGGGGGCAATGAAAAACTGTTTTTT
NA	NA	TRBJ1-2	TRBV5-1	CASSVDPDSPVLRYTF	TGCGCCAGCAGCGTTGACCCGGACAGCCCAGTCTTACGCTACACCTTC
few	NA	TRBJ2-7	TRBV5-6	CASSLLRGWDEQYF	TGTGCCAGCAGCCTGCTTCGGGGGTGGGACGAGCAGTACTTC
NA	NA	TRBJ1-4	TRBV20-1	CSATYTGEKLFF	TGCAGTGCTACTTACACGGGTGAAAAACTGTTTTTT
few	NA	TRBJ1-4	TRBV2	CASIPGIGGEKLFF	TGTGCCAGCATCCCGGGGATTGGGGGTGAAAAACTGTTTTTT
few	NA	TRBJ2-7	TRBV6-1	CASSGRTDSYEQYF	TGTGCCAGCAGTGGTCGGACAGACTCCTACGAGCAGTACTTC
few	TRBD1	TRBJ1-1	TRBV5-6	CASSGDRPYTEAFF	TGTGCCAGCAGCGGGGACAGGCCTTACACTGAAGCTTTCTTT
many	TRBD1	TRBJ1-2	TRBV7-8	CASSLGQVDYGYTF	TGTGCCAGCAGCCTGGGACAGGTCGACTATGGCTACACCTTC
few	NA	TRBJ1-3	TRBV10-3	CATVREQRNTIYF	TGTGCCACGGTGAGGGAACAAAGAAACACTATATATTTT
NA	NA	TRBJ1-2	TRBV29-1	CSVDQARRDYGYTF	TGCAGCGTTGATCAGGCCAGGAGGGACTATGGCTACACCTTC
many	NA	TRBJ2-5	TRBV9	CASSVNWQETQYF	TGTGCCAGCAGCGTCAACTGGCAGGAGACCCAGTACTTC
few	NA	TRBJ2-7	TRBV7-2	CASSLARRHLGEQYF	TGTGCCAGCAGCTTAGCAAGGAGGCACTTGGGCGAGCAGTACTTC
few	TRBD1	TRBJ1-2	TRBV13	CASSRGQGFVGGYTF	TGTGCCAGCAGCCGTGGACAGGGGTTTGTCGGTGGCTACACCTTC
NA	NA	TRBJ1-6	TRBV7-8	CASRQGQPLSSPLHF	TGTGCCAGCAGGCAGGGACAACCCCTAAGTTCACCCCTCCACTTT
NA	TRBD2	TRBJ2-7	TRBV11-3	CASGIARGDYEQYF	TGTGCCAGCGGCATTGCGCGGGGGGACTACGAGCAGTACTTC
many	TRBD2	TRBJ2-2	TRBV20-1	CSARAVAGGDTGELFF	TGCAGTGCTAGAGCTGTAGCGGGAGGTGACACCGGGGAGCTGTTTTTT
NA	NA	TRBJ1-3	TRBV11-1	CASLPGPHSGNTIYF	TGTGCCAGCCTACCGGGGCCCCACTCTGGAAACACCATATATTTT
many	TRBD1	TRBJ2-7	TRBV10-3	CASLDRGGEQYF	TGTGCCAGCCTGGACAGGGGTGGCGAGCAGTACTTC
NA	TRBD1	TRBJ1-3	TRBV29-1	CSVDRQGGNTIYF	TGCAGCGTTGACAGACAGGGGGGAAACACCATATATTTT
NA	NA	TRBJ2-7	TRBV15	CATSRAGTTKAEQYF	TGTGCCACCAGCAGAGCCGGGACAACAAAAGCCGAGCAGTACTTC
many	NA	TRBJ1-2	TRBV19	CASRSVWGDGYTF	TGTGCCAGTAGATCTGTGTGGGGGGACGGCTACACCTTC
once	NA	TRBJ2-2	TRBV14	CASSQKGTGELSW	TGTGCCAGCAGCCAGAAGGGAACCGGGGAGCTGTCTTGG
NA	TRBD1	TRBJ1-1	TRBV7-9	CASSVTGGGGTEAFF	TGTGCCAGCAGCGTAACAGGGGGCGGGGGCACTGAAGCTTTCTTT
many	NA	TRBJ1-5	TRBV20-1	CSAAASNQPQHF	TGCAGTGCTGCGGCTAGCAATCAGCCCCAGCATTTT
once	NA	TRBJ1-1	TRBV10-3	CAWSSFAEAFF	TGTGCCTGGAGTAGTTTCGCTGAAGCTTTCTTT
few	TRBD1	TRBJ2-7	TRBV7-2	CASSQDGTGEGYEQYF	TGCGCCAGCAGCCAAGACGGGACAGGTGAAGGGTACGAGCAGTACTTC
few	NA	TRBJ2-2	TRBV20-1	CSASRPDTGELFF	TGCAGTGCTAGTCGCCCAGACACCGGGGAGCTGTTTTTT
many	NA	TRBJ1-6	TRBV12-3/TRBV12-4	CASGGPGSPLHF	TGTGCCAGCGGTGGCCCGGGCTCACCCCTCCACTTT
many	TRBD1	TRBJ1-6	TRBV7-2	CASSPIGTGGSPLHF	TGTGCCAGCAGCCCTATCGGGACAGGAGGTTCACCCCTCCACTTT
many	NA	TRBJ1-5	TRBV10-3	CAISVSENQPQHF	TGTGCCATCAGTGTGAGCGAGAATCAGCCCCAGCATTTT
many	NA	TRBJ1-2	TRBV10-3	CAISDLGNYGYTF	TGTGCCATCAGTGATCTAGGGAACTATGGCTACACCTTC
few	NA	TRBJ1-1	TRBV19	CASSELQGMNTEAFF	TGTGCCAGTAGCGAACTGCAGGGGATGAACACTGAAGCTTTCTTT
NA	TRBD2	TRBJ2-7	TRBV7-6	CASSPRPSGGTYEQYF	TGTGCCAGCTCACCACGTCCTAGCGGGGGGACCTACGAGCAGTACTTC
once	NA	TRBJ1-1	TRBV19	CASSIERERTEAFF	TGTGCCAGTAGTATAGAAAGGGAGCGAACTGAAGCTTTCTTT
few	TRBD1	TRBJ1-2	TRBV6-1	CASRSGQGDFYGYTF	TGTGCCAGCAGATCGGGACAGGGCGACTTCTATGGCTACACCTTC
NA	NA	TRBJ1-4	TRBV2	CASSERWGFF	TGTGCCAGCAGTGAAAGGTGGGGGTTTTTT
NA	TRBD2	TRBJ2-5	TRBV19	CASGTTLQETQYF	TGTGCCAGTGGGACTACCCTCCAAGAGACCCAGTACTTC
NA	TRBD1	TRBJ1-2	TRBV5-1	CASSPSGTGGGGYTF	TGTGCCAGCAGCCCGAGCGGGACAGGGGGCGGGGGCTACACCTTC
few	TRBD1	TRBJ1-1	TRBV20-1	CSASGQEGTEAFF	TGCAGTGCTAGCGGACAGGAGGGCACTGAAGCTTTCTTT
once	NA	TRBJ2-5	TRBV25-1	CASSEKAGASNPSATQYF	TGTGCCAGCAGTGAAAAGGCGGGGGCTTCGAATCCGTCGGCTACCCAGTACTTC